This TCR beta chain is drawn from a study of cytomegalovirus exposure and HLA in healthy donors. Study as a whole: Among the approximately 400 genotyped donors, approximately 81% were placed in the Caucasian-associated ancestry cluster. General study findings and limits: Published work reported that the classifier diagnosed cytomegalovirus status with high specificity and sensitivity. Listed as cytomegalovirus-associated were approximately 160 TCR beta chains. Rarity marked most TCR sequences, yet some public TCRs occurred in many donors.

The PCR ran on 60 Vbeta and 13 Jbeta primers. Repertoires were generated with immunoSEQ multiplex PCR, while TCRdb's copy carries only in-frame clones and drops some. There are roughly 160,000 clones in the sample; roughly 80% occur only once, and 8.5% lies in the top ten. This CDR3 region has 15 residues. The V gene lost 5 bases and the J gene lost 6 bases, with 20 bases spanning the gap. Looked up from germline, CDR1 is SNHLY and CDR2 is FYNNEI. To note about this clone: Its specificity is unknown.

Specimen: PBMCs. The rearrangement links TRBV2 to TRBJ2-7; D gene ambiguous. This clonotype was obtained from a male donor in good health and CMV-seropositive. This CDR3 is CASSIMTPYSGEQYF. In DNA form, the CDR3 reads TGTGCCAGCAGTATAATGACACCGTACTCTGGCGAGCAGTACTTC.